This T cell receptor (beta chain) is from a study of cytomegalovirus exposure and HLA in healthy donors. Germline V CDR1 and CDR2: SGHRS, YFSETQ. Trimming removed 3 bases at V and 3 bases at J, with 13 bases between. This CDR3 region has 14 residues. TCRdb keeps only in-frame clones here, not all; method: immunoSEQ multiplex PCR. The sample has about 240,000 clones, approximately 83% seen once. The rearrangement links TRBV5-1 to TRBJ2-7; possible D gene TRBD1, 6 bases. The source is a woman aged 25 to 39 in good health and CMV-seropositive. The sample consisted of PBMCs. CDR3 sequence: CASSSGQSLYEQYF. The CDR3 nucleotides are TGCGCCAGCAGCTCCGGACAGAGTCTCTACGAGCAGTACTTC.